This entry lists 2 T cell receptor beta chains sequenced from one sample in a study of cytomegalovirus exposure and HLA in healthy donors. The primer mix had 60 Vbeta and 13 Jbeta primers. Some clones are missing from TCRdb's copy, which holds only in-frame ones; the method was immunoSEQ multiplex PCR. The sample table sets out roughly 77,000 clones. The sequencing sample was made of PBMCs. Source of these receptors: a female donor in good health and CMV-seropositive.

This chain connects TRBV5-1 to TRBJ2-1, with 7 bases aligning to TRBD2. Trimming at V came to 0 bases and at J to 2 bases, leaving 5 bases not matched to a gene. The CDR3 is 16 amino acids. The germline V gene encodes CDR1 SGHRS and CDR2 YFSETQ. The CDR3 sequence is CASSLDSSGTYNEQFF. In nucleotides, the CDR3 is TGCGCCAGCAGCTTGGACTCCAGCGGGACCTACAATGAGCAGTTCTTC.

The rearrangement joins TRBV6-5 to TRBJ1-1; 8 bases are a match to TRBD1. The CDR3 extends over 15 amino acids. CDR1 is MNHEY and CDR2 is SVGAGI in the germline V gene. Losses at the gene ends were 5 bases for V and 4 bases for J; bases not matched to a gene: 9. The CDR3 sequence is CASSGLDRAGTEAFF. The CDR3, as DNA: TGTGCCAGCAGTGGCTTGGACAGGGCGGGCACTGAAGCTTTCTTT.